The clone carrying this T cell receptor (beta chain) was picked up many times. Its target is unknown. CDR3 length: 14 amino acids. Trimming left V 0 bases short and J 6 bases short, with 13 bases between. Germline assignment: CDR1 SGHRS and CDR2 YFSETQ. The sample originates from a study of neurological immune-mediated disorders. Study-wide points: The level of TCR clonal expansion was highest in patients with HTLV-1-associated myelopathy and lowest in multiple sclerosis, where it fell below the level seen in healthy controls. None of the CDR3 amino acid sequences in expanded clones turned up in more than one subject, which points to private repertoires in all groups.

Sequencing runs each generated in excess of 160 million TCR-beta sequences derived from 15-18 subjects. TCRdb reprocessed the 5' RACE reads via MiXCR and lists one record per CDR3 protein. The sample consists of 110,000 or so distinct CDR3 sequences, roughly 3.4% of them appearing once. This clonotype was sampled from a woman aged 25 to 39 with multiple sclerosis. The chain joins TRBV5-1 to TRBJ2-7; no clear D gene. Input material: PBMCs. In nucleotides, the CDR3 is TGCGCCAGCAGCTTGGCCGAAGGACCCCCCGAGCAGTACTTC. Protein product: CASSLAEGPPEQYF.